This T cell receptor (beta chain) stems from a study of tumor-infiltrating lymphocytes in primary liver carcinoma. Study-wide results and limits: The study found tumor-adjacent and tumor-blood pairs overlapped less than tumor region pairs.

Trimming removed 0 bases from V and 2 bases from J; junction bases left unmatched: 4. CDR1 LGHNA and CDR2 YNFKEQ come from the germline V gene. CDR3 length equals 18 residues. This clonotype was recorded many times. What it binds is not known. RNA isolated from unsorted whole blood supplied the blood RNA, with germline DNA also extracted. The authors made TCR beta cDNA from about 500 ng total RNA with a constant-region primer. Library construction for TCR beta comprised three nested multiplex PCR rounds performed with slightly modified ARM-PCR. Amplification in the first two PCR rounds was performed using TRBV1-TRBV30 forward primers and a C-beta reverse primer for 10 cycles each. In TCRdb, the multiplex PCR reads were re-called with MiXCR into one record per CDR3 protein. This sample yields 300,000 to 400,000 distinct CDR3 sequences, of which approximately 64% are seen a single time; approximately 5.9% belongs to the top ten.

The sequencing input was peripheral blood. The chain combines TRBV4-2 with TRBJ2-3; 14 nucleotides line up with TRBD2. The receptor was isolated from a man aged 40-49 years with primary liver carcinoma and hepatitis B virus infection. The CDR3 nucleotides read TGTGCCAGCAGCCAAGAAGGACTAGCGGGAGGTTCCACAGATACGCAGTATTTT. It yields the protein CASSQEGLAGGSTDTQYF.